One TCR beta chain is described in this entry. This entry is derived from a study of blood T cell repertoires in COVID-19. Data came from immunoSEQ multiplex PCR; TCRdb stores just in-frame clones and leaves some out. The data contain around 180,000 clones, approximately 84% of them seen just once; the ten biggest clones take up 9.5% to 15%. Source material: PBMCs or T cells enriched from blood (not recorded which). The receptor comes from a man aged 45-65 years who had recovered from COVID-19.

CDR3 nucleotides: TGTGCCAGCAGCCGCGGACAGGGGAGTCTGGACTATGGCTACACCTTC. Translating it yields CASSRGQGSLDYGYTF. The V and J genes are TRBV7-2 and TRBJ1-2, with 9 positions matching TRBD1. Germline lookup yields CDR1 SGHTA and CDR2 FQGNSA. V was pared by 5 bases and J by 3 bases, with 10 bases of the junction left unmatched. This CDR3 is 16 amino acids long.